The 7 T cell receptor beta chains reported below all come from one sample, sequenced in a study of blood T cell repertoires in COVID-19. Measured with immunoSEQ multiplex PCR; TCRdb has only the in-frame clones, and not every one. The table records around 230,000 clones, about 82% of them present only once. Source material: peripheral blood. The source of these receptors is a man aged 50-60 years with COVID-19, enrolled during active disease.

In this sample, this clone turned up once. J is TRBJ2-7 and V is TRBV6-1, with 9 bases lining up with TRBD1. The junction had 5 bases not matched to a gene; V was cut back by 0 bases and J by 5 bases. This CDR3 is 15 amino acids long. Germline V gives CDR1 MNHNS, CDR2 SASEGT. The CDR3 spells CASSEAGQGRDEQYF. The CDR3, as DNA: TGTGCCAGCAGTGAAGCGGGACAGGGTAGGGACGAGCAGTACTTC.

The rearrangement links TRBV2 to TRBJ1-5, with a weak D call TRBD1 (6 bases). CDR3 size: 19 residues. Deletions cut 5 bases from V and 0 bases from J, with 23 bases between. The germline gives CDR1 SNHLY, CDR2 FYNNEI. This CDR3 is CASSKWPPGQGFSNQPQHF. CDR3 bases: TGTGCCAGCAGTAAATGGCCACCGGGACAAGGGTTTAGCAATCAGCCCCAGCATTTT.

The chain is built from TRBV6-5 and TRBJ2-2; 8 bases are shared with TRBD2. The CDR3 has 14 amino acids. From germline, CDR1 is MNHEY and CDR2 SVGAGI. The ends lost 7 bases at V and 4 bases at J; junction bases unmatched: 5. In nucleotides, the CDR3 is TGTGCCAGCATGAGGCGGGGGGTCACCGGGGAGCTGTTTTTT. Translation: CASMRRGVTGELFF.

The rearrangement uses TRBV7-9 and TRBJ2-7, with a tentative D call TRBD1 (6 bases). The CDR3 is made up of 14 amino acids. Trimming took 4 bases from V and 7 from J, leaving 17 bases between them. Germline values: CDR1 SEHNR, CDR2 FQNEAQ (reference sequence). The CDR3 DNA reads as TGTGCCAGCAGCTCCCGGGACATTCCTTGGGAGCAGTACTTC. It translates to CASSSRDIPWEQYF.

The V and J genes are TRBV25-1 and TRBJ2-1; tentative D call: TRBD2 (7 bases). The CDR3 has 15 residues. Germline CDR1 and CDR2: MGHDK and SYGVNS. V gave up 4 bases and J gave up 3 bases, with 13 bases separating them. The CDR3 sequence: CASSGGGGGYNEQFF. CDR3 bases: TGTGCCAGCAGTGGGGGAGGGGGAGGCTACAATGAGCAGTTCTTC.

The DNA of the CDR3 is TGTGCCAGCAGAGGGACAGCTCTAAAACCCCTCCACTTT. Its protein is CASRGTALKPLHF. The V gene is TRBV25-1, the J gene TRBJ1-6, with TRBD1 matching over 7 bases. Looked up from germline, CDR1 is MGHDK and CDR2 is SYGVNS. The ends lost 6 bases at V and 12 bases at J; junction bases unmatched: 8. There are 13 residues in the CDR3.

CDR3 coding DNA: TGCGCCAGCAAATTCGGGGCCGTAGCGGGGAACACAGATACGCAGTATTTT. This sequence encodes CASKFGAVAGNTDTQYF. The chain carries TRBV5-1 and TRBJ2-3; TRBD2 aligns across 8 bases. CDR1 is SGHRS, CDR2 YFSETQ, per germline. CDR3 length equals 17 residues. V gave up 6 bases and J gave up 2 bases; unmatched junction bases: 14.